Each of the 18 T cell receptor beta chains below was sequenced from the same sample in a study of T cell responses to AZD1222 COVID-19 vaccine. Only in-frame clones appear in the TCRdb table, and some are missing; sequencing was by immunoSEQ multiplex PCR. This sample has 120,000 or so clones; around 92% occur once, and the top ten carry under 9%. The source material was peripheral blood, sampled 28 days after the second AZD1222 dose. These receptors were obtained from an adult who received the AZD1222 COVID-19 vaccine.

V usage is TRBV2 and J usage is TRBJ1-1; 7 bases align to TRBD1. The CDR3 is 13 amino acids. The V gene end was trimmed by 6 bases and the J gene end by 3 bases; junction bases not matched to a gene: 4. Looked up from germline, CDR1 is SNHLY and CDR2 is FYNNEI. CDR3 DNA: TGTGCCAGCAGCAGGGACAGCCACACTGAAGCTTTCTTT. Its translation: CASSRDSHTEAFF. Together with reference TRBV2 and TRBJ1-1, the CDR3 gives the full variable domain: EPEVTQTPSHQVTQMGQEVILRCVPISNHLYFYWYRQILGQKVEFLVSFYNNEISEKSEIFDDQFSVERPDGSNFTLKIRSTKLEDSAMYFCASSRDSHTEAFFGQGTRLTVV.

The V and J genes are TRBV5-6 and TRBJ2-2; the match to TRBD2 covers 11 bases. The CDR3 consists of 16 residues. With 4 bases clipped from V and 7 bases from J, the junction kept 9 bases outside the gene matches. Germline values: CDR1 SGHDT, CDR2 YYEEEE. CDR3 sequence reads: CASSRYSGGAHGELFF. As DNA, the CDR3 is TGTGCCAGCAGCCGATATAGCGGGGGGGCCCACGGGGAGCTGTTTTTT.

The chain is built from TRBV9 and TRBJ1-2, with D maybe TRBD1 (5 bases). The V gene lost 3 bases and the J gene lost 7 bases, with 13 bases spanning the gap. CDR3 length: 13 amino acids. Per the germline V gene, CDR1 is SGDLS and CDR2 is YYNGEE. The CDR3 DNA is TGTGCCAGCAGCGCTCCGATGGGGCTTGGCTACACCTTC. Its protein is CASSAPMGLGYTF.

The rearrangement links TRBV27 to TRBJ2-5; tentatively, D is TRBD1 (7 bases). Trimming removed 8 bases at V and 5 bases at J, with 18 bases between. The germline V gene has CDR1 MNHEY and CDR2 SMNVEV (reference sequence). The CDR3 loop spans 14 amino acids. The CDR3 here is CASSGGRGAETQYF. The DNA of the CDR3 is TGTGCCAGCTCTGGGGGCAGGGGGGCCGAGACCCAGTACTTC.

The chain is built from TRBV7-2 and TRBJ2-7, with 8 bases fitting TRBD1. CDR3 length equals 17 residues. V trimming: 5 bases; J trimming: 6 bases; junction bases outside the gene matches: 18. Germline CDR1 SGHTA, CDR2 FQGNSA. CDR3 amino acids: CASSPSYDRGWHSEQYF. CDR3 sequence (DNA): TGTGCCAGCAGCCCTTCATACGACAGGGGATGGCATAGCGAGCAGTACTTC.

This clone appeared a few times. The rearrangement uses TRBV6-5 and TRBJ2-7; D possibly corresponds to TRBD1 (6 bases). CDR1 MNHEY and CDR2 SVGAGI come from the germline V gene. The CDR3 spans 14 residues. The germline V and J ends were trimmed by 5 bases and 4 bases, with 15 bases remaining between them. The CDR3 here is CASSPYRDGYEQYF. In nucleotides, the CDR3 is TGTGCCAGCAGTCCCTACAGGGACGGGTACGAGCAGTACTTC.

This clone showed up just once. The genes are TRBV6-1 and TRBJ1-5; D remains unclear. The CDR3 length is 15 residues. V was trimmed by 0 bases and J by 11 bases, leaving 17 bases between them. Germline V CDR1 and CDR2: MNHNS, SASEGT. CDR3 loop: CASSEAELYRGSQHF. The CDR3 bases are TGTGCCAGCAGTGAAGCTGAGTTATATCGGGGTTCCCAGCATTTT.

The rearrangement uses TRBV3-1 (or the pseudogene TRBV3-2) and TRBJ2-1, with 14 positions matching TRBD2. The V and J ends lost 3 bases and 8 bases, in that order; junction bases with no gene match: 9. The germline V gene has CDR1 LGHDT and CDR2 YNNKEL (reference sequence). The length of the CDR3 is 17 residues. The DNA for the CDR3 is TGTGCCAGCAGCCAGAAGAGACTAGCGGGGGGGAGGGATGAGCAGTTCTTC. Its protein is CASSQKRLAGGRDEQFF.

The chain combines TRBV19 with TRBJ2-5; 7 positions match TRBD2. Germline CDR1 and CDR2: LNHDA and SQIVND (reference sequence). The CDR3 is 15 residues long. V was clipped by 6 bases and J by 0 bases; unmatched bases: 7. CDR3 protein: CASSPSGWYQETQYF. CDR3 bases: TGTGCCAGTAGCCCTAGCGGTTGGTACCAAGAGACCCAGTACTTC.

The genes are TRBV28 and TRBJ1-2, with a tentative D call TRBD1 (5 bases). Germline assignment: CDR1 MDHEN and CDR2 SYDVKM. This CDR3 is 12 amino acids long. Trimming stripped 10 bases from V and 5 bases from J, with 14 bases between. The CDR3 sequence: CATKRGVYGYTF. As DNA, the CDR3 is TGTGCCACCAAGAGAGGGGTATATGGCTACACCTTC.

Worth noting for this clone: Germline and junction disagree at one end, which may indicate a read error. The chain links TRBV6-5 to TRBJ2-1, with 8 bases matching TRBD2. The CDR3 covers 12 residues. CDR1 and CDR2 (germline): MNHEY, SVGAGI. The CDR3 DNA reads TGTGCCAGCAGACGGTCCGGGACTAGTTTCCTCTTC. Its translation: CASRRSGTSFLF.

This clone came up once. The chain links TRBV20-1 to TRBJ2-7, with TRBD1 matching over 7 bases. CDR3 length: 11 amino acids. The ends lost 6 bases at V and 9 bases at J; junction bases unmatched: 8. Germline lookup yields CDR1 DFQATT and CDR2 SNEGSKA (reference sequence). The CDR3 here is CSAPDRDPQYF. CDR3 DNA: TGCAGTGCCCCTGACAGGGACCCGCAGTACTTC.

The genes are TRBV5-1 and TRBJ2-2; 9 bases fit TRBD1. The CDR3 extends over 20 amino acids. CDR1 and CDR2 from the germline V gene are SGHRS and YFSETQ. J was trimmed by 0 bases and V by 3 bases; bases with no gene match: 15. The CDR3 region is CASSSLSSLQGAANTGELFF. Here the CDR3 DNA reads TGCGCCAGCAGCTCACTTTCGTCACTACAGGGGGCAGCGAACACCGGGGAGCTGTTTTTT.

The V call is TRBV7-9, the J call TRBJ1-2, with D perhaps matching TRBD1 (6 bases). The CDR3 contains 14 residues. Germline V CDR1 and CDR2: SEHNR, FQNEAQ (reference sequence). V was shortened by 5 bases and J by 8 bases, with 18 bases between the two germline ends. The DNA of the CDR3 is TGTGCCAGCAGCCCCGGCCTACAGGGTGGGGGCTACACCTTC. Translating it yields CASSPGLQGGGYTF.

The chain links TRBV7-2 to TRBJ1-5, with D possibly matching TRBD1 (5 bases). The CDR3 has 15 residues. The germline V gene encodes CDR1 SGHTA and CDR2 FQGNSA. The V end was cut by 5 bases, the J end by 0 bases, with 11 bases between. As DNA, the CDR3 is TGTGCCAGCAGCCAACAGGCCTATAGCAATCAGCCCCAGCATTTT. It encodes CASSQQAYSNQPQHF. Supplemented by reference TRBV7-2 and TRBJ1-5, the full variable domain reads GAGVSQSPSNKVTEKGKDVELRCDPISGHTALYWYRQSLGQGLEFLIYFQGNSAPDKSGLPSDRFSAERTGGSVSTLTIQRTQQEDSAVYLCASSQQAYSNQPQHFGDGTRLSIL.

This chain links TRBV28 with TRBJ1-4, with D tentatively TRBD1 (5 bases). Germline CDR1 MDHEN, CDR2 SYDVKM. Deletions cut 6 bases from V and 7 bases from J, with 15 bases between. The CDR3 length is 14 residues. Written as DNA, the CDR3 is TGTGCCAGCAGCAGTTTCAGGGTTAGTGAAAAACTGTTTTTT. Residues: CASSSFRVSEKLFF.

The chain employs TRBV9 and TRBJ2-1, with TRBD2 matching over 15 bases. The CDR3 extends over 20 amino acids. From germline, CDR1 is SGDLS and CDR2 YYNGEE. The trim removed 4 bases at V and 0 bases at J, leaving 11 bases unmatched. This CDR3 reads CASSPRTSGGAISSYNEQFF. CDR3 nucleotide sequence: TGTGCCAGCAGCCCCCGGACTAGCGGGGGGGCCATAAGCTCCTACAATGAGCAGTTCTTC.

The chain carries TRBV6-2 or TRBV6-3 and TRBJ2-1, with 7 bases fitting TRBD1. Germline V gene lookup returns CDR1 MNHEY and CDR2 SVGEGT. This CDR3 has 13 amino acids. V dropped 4 bases and J dropped 6; count of bases not matched to a gene: 3. In DNA, the CDR3 is TGTGCCAGCAGTTCCGCAGGGGGCAATGAGCAGTTCTTC. Its protein product is CASSSAGGNEQFF.